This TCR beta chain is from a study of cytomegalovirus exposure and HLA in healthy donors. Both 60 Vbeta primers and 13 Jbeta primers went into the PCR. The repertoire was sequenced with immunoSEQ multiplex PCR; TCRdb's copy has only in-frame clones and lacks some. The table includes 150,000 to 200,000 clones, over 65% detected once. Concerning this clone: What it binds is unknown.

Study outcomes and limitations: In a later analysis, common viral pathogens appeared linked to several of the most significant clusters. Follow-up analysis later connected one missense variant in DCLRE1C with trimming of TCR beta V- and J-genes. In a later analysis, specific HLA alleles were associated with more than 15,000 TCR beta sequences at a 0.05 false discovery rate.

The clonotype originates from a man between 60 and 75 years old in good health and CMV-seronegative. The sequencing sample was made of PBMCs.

CDR3 region: CAWSVNRGSGKLFF. DNA for the CDR3: TGTGCCTGGAGTGTAAATAGGGGCAGTGGAAAACTGTTTTTT. V and J are TRBV30 and TRBJ1-4, with D possibly being TRBD1 (5 bases). The CDR3 totals 14 residues. Germline V gene sequence: CDR1 GTSNPN, CDR2 SVGIG (reference sequence). Trimming pared 0 bases from V and 10 bases from J, leaving 15 bases between.